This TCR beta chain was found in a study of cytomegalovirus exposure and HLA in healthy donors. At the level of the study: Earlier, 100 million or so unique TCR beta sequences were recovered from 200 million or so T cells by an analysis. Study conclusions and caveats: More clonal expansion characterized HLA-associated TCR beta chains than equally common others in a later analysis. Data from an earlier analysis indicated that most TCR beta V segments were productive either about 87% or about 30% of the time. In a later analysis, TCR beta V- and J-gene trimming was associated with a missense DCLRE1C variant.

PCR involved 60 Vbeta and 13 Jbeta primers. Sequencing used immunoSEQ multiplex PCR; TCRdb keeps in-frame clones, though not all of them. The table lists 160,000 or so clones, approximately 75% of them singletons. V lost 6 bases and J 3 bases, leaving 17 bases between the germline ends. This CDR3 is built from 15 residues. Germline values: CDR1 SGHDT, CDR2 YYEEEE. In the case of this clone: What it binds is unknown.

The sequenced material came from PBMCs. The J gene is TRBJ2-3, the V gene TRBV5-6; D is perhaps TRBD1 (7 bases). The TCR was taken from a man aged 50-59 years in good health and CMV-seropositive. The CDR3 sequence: CASTVGAGGTDTQYF. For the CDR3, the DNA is TGTGCCAGCACCGTGGGGGCAGGGGGGACAGATACGCAGTATTTT.